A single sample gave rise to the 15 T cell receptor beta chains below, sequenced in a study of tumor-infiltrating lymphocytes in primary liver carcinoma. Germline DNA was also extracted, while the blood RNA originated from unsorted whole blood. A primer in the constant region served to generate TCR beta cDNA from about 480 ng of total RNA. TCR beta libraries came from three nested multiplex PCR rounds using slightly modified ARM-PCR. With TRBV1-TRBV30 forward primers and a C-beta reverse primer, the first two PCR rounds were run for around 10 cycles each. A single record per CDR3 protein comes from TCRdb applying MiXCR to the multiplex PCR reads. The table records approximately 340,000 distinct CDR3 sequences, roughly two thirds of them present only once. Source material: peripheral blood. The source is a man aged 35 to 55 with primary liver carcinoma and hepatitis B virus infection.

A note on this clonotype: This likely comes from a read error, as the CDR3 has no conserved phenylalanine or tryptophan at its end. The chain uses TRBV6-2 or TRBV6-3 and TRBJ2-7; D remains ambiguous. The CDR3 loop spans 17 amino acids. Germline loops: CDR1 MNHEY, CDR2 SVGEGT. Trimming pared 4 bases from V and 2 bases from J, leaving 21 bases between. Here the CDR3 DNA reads TGTGCCAGCAGTTTCCTCCACCCCCCCGGAGCCCCCTACGAGCAGTACTTA. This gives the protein CASSFLHPPGAPYEQYL.

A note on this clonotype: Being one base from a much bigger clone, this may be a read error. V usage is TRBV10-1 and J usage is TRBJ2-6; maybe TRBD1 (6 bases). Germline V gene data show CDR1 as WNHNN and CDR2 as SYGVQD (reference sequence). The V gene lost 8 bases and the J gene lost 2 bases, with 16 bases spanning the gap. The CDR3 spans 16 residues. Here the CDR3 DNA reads TGCGCCAGCCCCGGGACACCAGACCCTGGGGCCAACGTCCTGACTTTC. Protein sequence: CASPGTPDPGANVLTF.

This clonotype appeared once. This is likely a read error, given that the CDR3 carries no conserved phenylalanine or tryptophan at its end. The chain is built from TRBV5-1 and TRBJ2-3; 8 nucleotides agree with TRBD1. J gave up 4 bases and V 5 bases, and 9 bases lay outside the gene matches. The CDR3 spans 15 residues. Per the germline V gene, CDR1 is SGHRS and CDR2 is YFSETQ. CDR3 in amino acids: CASSNWTGPADTQYS. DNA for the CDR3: TGCGCCAGCAGTAATTGGACAGGGCCCGCAGATACGCAGTATTCC.

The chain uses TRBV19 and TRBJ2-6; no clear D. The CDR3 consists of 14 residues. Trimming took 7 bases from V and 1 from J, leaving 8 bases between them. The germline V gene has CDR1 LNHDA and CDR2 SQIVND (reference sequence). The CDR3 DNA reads TGTGCCAGTAAACGTACTTCTGGGGCCAACGTCCTGACTTTC. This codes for CASKRTSGANVLTF.

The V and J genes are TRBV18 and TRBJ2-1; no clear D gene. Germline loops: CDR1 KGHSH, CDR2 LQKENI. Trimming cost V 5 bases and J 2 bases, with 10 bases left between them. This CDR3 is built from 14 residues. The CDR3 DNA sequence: TGTGCCAGCTCATGGGGTAGCCCCTACAATGAGCAGTTCTTC. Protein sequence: CASSWGSPYNEQFF. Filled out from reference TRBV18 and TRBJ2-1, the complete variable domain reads NAGVMQNPRHLVRRRGQEARLRCSPMKGHSHVYWYRQLPEEGLKFMVYLQKENIIDESGMPKERFSAEFPKEGPSILRIQQVVRGDSAAYFCASSWGSPYNEQFFGPGTRLTVL.

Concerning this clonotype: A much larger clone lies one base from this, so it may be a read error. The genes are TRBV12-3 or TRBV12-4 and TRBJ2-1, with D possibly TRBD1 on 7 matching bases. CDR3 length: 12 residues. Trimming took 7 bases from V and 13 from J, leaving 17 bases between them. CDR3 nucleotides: TGTGCCAGCACCTTACAGGGGACTGACCAGTTCTTC. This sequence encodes CASTLQGTDQFF.

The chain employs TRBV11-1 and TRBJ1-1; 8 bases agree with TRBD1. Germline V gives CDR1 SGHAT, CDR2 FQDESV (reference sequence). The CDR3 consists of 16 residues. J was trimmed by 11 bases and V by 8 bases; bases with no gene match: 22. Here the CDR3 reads CASCPLVGTGPPGAFF. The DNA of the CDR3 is TGTGCCAGCTGTCCCCTTGTCGGGACAGGTCCTCCCGGGGCTTTCTTT. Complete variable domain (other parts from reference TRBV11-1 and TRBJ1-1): EAEVAQSPRYKITEKSQAVAFWCDPISGHATLYWYRQILGQGPELLVQFQDESVVDDSQLPKDRFSAERLKGVDSTLKIQPAELGDSAMYLCASCPLVGTGPPGAFFGQGTRLTVV.

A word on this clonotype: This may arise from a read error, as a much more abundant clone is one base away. In DNA, the CDR3 is TGTGCCAGCAGTTTAACGGCTGCCTACGAGCAGTACTTC. It specifies CASSLTAAYEQYF. The chain joins TRBV12-3 or TRBV12-4 to TRBJ2-7; D remains unclear. V was clipped by 2 bases and J by 2 bases, with 7 bases between them. The CDR3 is 13 residues long.

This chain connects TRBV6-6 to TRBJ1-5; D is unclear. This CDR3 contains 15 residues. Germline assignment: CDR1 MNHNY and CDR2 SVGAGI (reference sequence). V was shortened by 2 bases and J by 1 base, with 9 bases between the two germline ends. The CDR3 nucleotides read TGTGCCAGCAGTTACCGCCTCGTCAGCAATCAGCCCCAGCATTTT. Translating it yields CASSYRLVSNQPQHF.

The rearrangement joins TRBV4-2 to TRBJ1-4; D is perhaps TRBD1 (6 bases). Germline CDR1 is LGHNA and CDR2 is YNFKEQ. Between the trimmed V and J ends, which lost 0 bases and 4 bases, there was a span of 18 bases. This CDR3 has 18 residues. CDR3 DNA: TGTGCCAGCAGCCAAGATTGGATCGCAACAGGGAGTAATGAAAAACTGTTTTTT. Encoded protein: CASSQDWIATGSNEKLFF.

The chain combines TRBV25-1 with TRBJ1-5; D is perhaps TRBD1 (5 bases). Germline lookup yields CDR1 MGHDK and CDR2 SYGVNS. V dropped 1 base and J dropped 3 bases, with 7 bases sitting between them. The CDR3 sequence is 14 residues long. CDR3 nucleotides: TGTGCCAGCAGTGAATTGGGGGACAATCAGCCCCAGCATTTT. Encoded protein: CASSELGDNQPQHF.

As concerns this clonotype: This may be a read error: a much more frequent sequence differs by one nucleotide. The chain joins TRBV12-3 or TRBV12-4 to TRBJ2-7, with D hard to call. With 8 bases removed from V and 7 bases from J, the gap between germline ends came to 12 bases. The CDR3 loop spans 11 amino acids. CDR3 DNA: TGTGCCAGCGGTTCGGCCCGAGAGCAGTACTTC. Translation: CASGSAREQYF.

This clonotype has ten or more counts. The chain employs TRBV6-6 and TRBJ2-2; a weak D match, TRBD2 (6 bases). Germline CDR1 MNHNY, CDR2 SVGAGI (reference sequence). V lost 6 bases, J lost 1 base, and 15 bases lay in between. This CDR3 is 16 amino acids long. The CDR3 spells CASSPPTSLNTGELFF. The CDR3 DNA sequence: TGTGCCAGCAGCCCGCCTACTAGCCTGAACACCGGGGAGCTGTTTTTT.

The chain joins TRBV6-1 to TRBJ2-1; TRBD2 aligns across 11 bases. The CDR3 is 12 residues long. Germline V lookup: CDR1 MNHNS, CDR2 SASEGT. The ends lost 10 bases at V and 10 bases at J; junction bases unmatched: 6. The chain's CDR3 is CANRRLAGEQFF. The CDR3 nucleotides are TGTGCCAACAGAAGACTAGCGGGAGAGCAGTTCTTC.

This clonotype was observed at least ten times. The CDR3 coding sequence is TGTGCCAGCAGTCCCCTTAGCGGTACCGGGGAGCTGTTTTTT. Encoded protein: CASSPLSGTGELFF. The chain carries TRBV12-3 or TRBV12-4 and TRBJ2-2; a possible D gene is TRBD2 (6 bases). This CDR3 is built from 14 residues. V was pared by 5 bases and J by 5 bases, with 12 bases between.